The present entry profiles one T cell receptor (beta chain) with its context. The data derive from a study of blood T cell repertoires in COVID-19. On the study more broadly: T cells, B-cell-depleted T cells, or PBMCs provided the cDNA or gDNA that served as material.

The authors' processing: Amplification of reference gene primers provided the estimated nucleated cell counts. The protocol was immunoSEQ multiplex PCR, while the TCRdb copy is restricted to in-frame clones and leaves out a portion. That table supplies the V and J calls and clone size; D and trimming were determined from the DNA. The data contain roughly 500,000 clones, 70% to 90% of them seen just once; the ten biggest clones take up 3.2%. This CDR3 comprises 14 residues. The germline V gene has CDR1 SGHNT and CDR2 YYREEE (reference sequence). V lost 2 bases to trimming and J lost 4 bases, with 9 bases between them.

V is TRBV5-4 and J is TRBJ2-2, with D maybe TRBD2 (6 bases). Sequencing input: peripheral blood. The origin of this receptor is a human donor in a cohort sampled during active COVID-19. The CDR3 reads CASSFRGGTGELFF. CDR3 nucleotides: TGTGCCAGCAGCTTCCGGGGAGGCACCGGGGAGCTGTTTTTT.